The 27 T cell receptor beta chains presented below share a single source sample, sequenced in a study of post-analysis software for immune sequencing data. The study's findings and limits: Patients used five TRBV segments, including TRBV5-6, TRBV5-1 and TRBV20-1, more often than controls.

Which antigens these TCRs recognize remains unknown. Libraries were made from TCR beta cDNA, and they carried unique molecular identifiers. Via MiXCR, TCRdb re-called the PCR reads, giving one row per CDR3 protein. The table has around 400,000 distinct CDR3 sequences, 30% to 40% seen once. The specimen sequenced was blood. These receptors were obtained from a girl aged 2-10 years with multiple sclerosis.

The J gene is TRBJ2-7, the V gene TRBV7-2, with TRBD1 as a possible D gene (5 bases). The CDR3 is 14 amino acids. Trimming stripped 1 base from V and 2 bases from J, with 9 bases between. Looked up from germline, CDR1 is SGHTA and CDR2 is FQGNSA. The CDR3: CTSSLDRRTYEQYF. For the CDR3, the DNA is TGTACCAGCAGCTTAGACAGGAGAACCTACGAGCAGTACTTC.

This sequence joins TRBV28 and TRBJ2-7; 11 bases align to TRBD1. This CDR3 is built from 12 residues. The junction had 3 bases not matched to a gene; V was cut back by 8 bases and J by 6 bases. Germline V lookup: CDR1 MDHEN, CDR2 SYDVKM. The CDR3 protein is CASGQGASEQYF. The DNA of the CDR3 is TGTGCCAGCGGACAGGGGGCTAGCGAGCAGTACTTC.

The V gene is TRBV28, the J gene TRBJ2-7; no firm D call. Deletions cut 5 bases from V and 4 bases from J, with 9 bases between. The length of the CDR3 is 12 residues. Germline values: CDR1 MDHEN, CDR2 SYDVKM. The CDR3 protein is CASSDPTYEQYF. DNA of the CDR3: TGTGCCAGCAGTGACCCCACTTACGAGCAGTACTTC.

The chain has TRBV24-1 and TRBJ2-1; unclear D gene. V lost 5 bases, J lost 3 bases, and 10 bases lay in between. Germline CDR1 KGHDR, CDR2 SFDVKD. This CDR3 is built from 14 residues. The CDR3 DNA reads TGTGCCACCAGTGCTCCACCTAGCTACAATGAGCAGTTCTTC. It yields the protein CATSAPPSYNEQFF.

This clonotype was found once. This chain joins TRBV27 and TRBJ2-1; D is perhaps TRBD2 (5 bases). Germline V gene sequence: CDR1 MNHEY, CDR2 SMNVEV (reference sequence). The V and J ends lost 5 bases and 3 bases respectively, with 14 bases between them. The CDR3 has 15 amino acids. The DNA of the CDR3 is TGTGCCAGCAGTCAGGAAAGTGGACTCTACAATGAGCAGTTCTTC. Protein: CASSQESGLYNEQFF.

This CDR3 reads CASSIGQYSYEQYF. The CDR3, as DNA: TGCGCCAGCAGCATAGGACAGTACTCCTACGAGCAGTACTTC. V usage is TRBV5-1 and J usage is TRBJ2-7, with D maybe TRBD1 (6 bases). Trimming took 4 bases from V and 0 from J, leaving 11 bases between them. CDR1 is SGHRS and CDR2 is YFSETQ in the germline V gene. This CDR3 contains 14 residues.

The rearrangement links TRBV6-5 to TRBJ1-4; D is perhaps TRBD1 (5 bases). The CDR3 contains 14 residues. Germline V gene lookup returns CDR1 MNHEY and CDR2 SVGAGI. Trimming shortened V by 5 bases and J by 10 bases, and 17 bases separated the two germline ends. The CDR3 here is CASSKTGFGGKLFF. The DNA of the CDR3 is TGTGCCAGCAGTAAAACAGGTTTTGGGGGAAAACTGTTTTTT.

The rearrangement uses TRBV7-2 and TRBJ2-5; tentative D call: TRBD1 (5 bases). CDR3 length equals 14 residues. V was cut by 4 bases and J by 2 bases, with 11 bases left in between. Germline V gives CDR1 SGHTA, CDR2 FQGNSA. CDR3 nucleotide sequence: TGTGCCAGCAGCTCCGACAGATTACAAGAGACCCAGTACTTC. Encoded protein: CASSSDRLQETQYF.

V and J are TRBV27 and TRBJ2-5; TRBD2 aligns across 11 bases. This CDR3 has 14 residues. In germline, CDR1 is MNHEY, CDR2 SMNVEV (reference sequence). Germline trimming cut 5 bases from V and 5 bases from J; bases unmatched to any gene: 4. CDR3 bases: TGTGCCAGCAGTACTAGCGGGAGATGGGAGACCCAGTACTTC. This sequence encodes CASSTSGRWETQYF.

This clonotype was seen just once. The V call is TRBV7-9, the J call TRBJ2-2; 13 bases line up with TRBD2. Unmatched junction bases numbered 6, after V lost 1 base and J lost 1 base. The CDR3 covers 19 residues. Looked up from germline, CDR1 is SEHNR and CDR2 is FQNEAQ (reference sequence). CDR3 amino acids: CASSLERLAGGRNTGELFF. The DNA of the CDR3 is TGTGCCAGCAGCTTAGAGCGACTAGCGGGGGGCCGGAACACCGGGGAGCTGTTTTTT.

The table lists this clonotype with a few counts. The V and J genes are TRBV10-3 and TRBJ2-3; no reliable D call. Germline loops: CDR1 ENHRY, CDR2 SYGVKD. V lost 6 bases, J lost 3 bases, and 13 bases lay in between. CDR3 size: 14 residues. CDR3: CAISLERLTDTQYF. CDR3 nucleotide sequence: TGTGCCATCAGCCTAGAGAGGCTGACAGATACGCAGTATTTT.

This chain connects TRBV5-1 to TRBJ2-5; D unclear. Per the germline V gene, CDR1 is SGHRS and CDR2 is YFSETQ. The V and J ends lost 0 bases and 5 bases respectively, with 8 bases between them. This CDR3 region has 13 residues. DNA for the CDR3: TGCGCCAGCAGCTTGGTCCTTAGTGAGACCCAGTACTTC. It translates to CASSLVLSETQYF.

The genes are TRBV12-3 or TRBV12-4 and TRBJ2-1; 11 nucleotides agree with TRBD2. The junction had 13 bases not matched to a gene; V was cut back by 5 bases and J by 7 bases. The CDR3 sequence is 17 residues long. CDR3 residues: CASSNNAGTSGGNEQFF. Written as DNA, the CDR3 is TGTGCCAGCAGTAATAACGCCGGGACTAGCGGTGGAAATGAGCAGTTCTTC.

This chain joins TRBV12-3 or TRBV12-4 and TRBJ2-7; D gene uncertain. V gave up 6 bases and J gave up 6 bases, with 9 bases separating them. This CDR3 comprises 11 residues. The DNA for the CDR3 is TGTGCCAGCAGAGCGACCTGCGAGCAGTACTTC. Translated, it gives CASRATCEQYF.

As concerns this clonotype: No conserved phenylalanine or tryptophan ends this CDR3, so it is likely a read error. This chain connects TRBV12-3 or TRBV12-4 to TRBJ1-2; the D gene is possibly TRBD1 (6 bases). The ends were cut back, 6 bases at V and 3 bases at J, with 14 bases in the middle. The CDR3 is made up of 14 amino acids. The CDR3: CASSPGQKDYGYTC. CDR3 DNA: TGTGCCAGCAGCCCCGGACAGAAAGACTATGGCTACACCTGC.

The chain joins TRBV5-1 to TRBJ1-1; a possible D gene is TRBD1 (5 bases). Germline V gene sequence: CDR1 SGHRS, CDR2 YFSETQ. The germline V and J ends were trimmed by 3 bases and 5 bases, with 11 bases remaining between them. This CDR3 contains 13 residues. In nucleotides, the CDR3 is TGCGCCAGCAGCTCGGCCTGGGGGACTGAAGCTTTCTTT. As protein: CASSSAWGTEAFF.

The genes are TRBV21-1 and TRBJ2-7; the table's D call TRBD1 went unverified against the DNA. TRBV21-1 is described as a pseudogene. The CDR3 is made up of 16 amino acids. The CDR3 DNA reads as TGTGCCAGCAGCAAAGGGGATTCGACAGCCTCCTACGAGCAGTACTTC. Protein: CASSKGDSTASYEQYF.

The chain carries TRBV5-6 and TRBJ2-7; 9 nucleotides line up with TRBD1. V dropped 1 base and J dropped 2; count of bases not matched to a gene: 4. This CDR3 contains 15 residues. Germline V gene sequence: CDR1 SGHDT, CDR2 YYEEEE. CDR3 in amino acids: CASSLKTGGTYEQYF. The CDR3 coding sequence is TGTGCCAGCAGCTTGAAGACAGGGGGGACCTACGAGCAGTACTTC.

J is TRBJ1-5 and V is TRBV4-1; 8 positions agree with TRBD1. The ends lost 4 bases at V and 9 bases at J; junction bases unmatched: 11. Germline lookup yields CDR1 MGHRA and CDR2 YSYEKL. The CDR3 covers 15 residues. CDR3: CASSRMTGARWPQHF. DNA for the CDR3: TGCGCCAGCAGCCGTATGACAGGGGCTAGGTGGCCCCAGCATTTT.

The CDR3, as DNA: TGTGCCAGCAGCTTAGCATGGGGAGGGGGCAACTATGGCTACACCTTC. Its protein is CASSLAWGGGNYGYTF. The chain recombines TRBV7-8 with TRBJ1-2; 7 bases agree with TRBD1. The CDR3 sequence is 16 residues long. The trim removed 0 bases at V and 2 bases at J, leaving 6 bases unmatched. CDR1 SGHVS and CDR2 FQNEAQ come from the germline V gene.

Note on this clonotype: One junction end disagrees with the germline gene, perhaps due to a read error. The chain is built from TRBV20-1 and TRBJ1-4; D not resolved. CDR1 is DFQATT and CDR2 is SNEGSKA in the germline V gene (reference sequence). This CDR3 is 16 amino acids long. CDR3 DNA sequence: TGCAGTGCTAGTGGTTTAAGGGAATGGACTAATGAAAAGCTGTTTTTT. Translation: CSASGLREWTNEKLFF.

This clonotype was counted between two and nine times. The genes are TRBV6-5 and TRBJ1-2; maybe TRBD1 (5 bases). Germline V gene sequence: CDR1 MNHEY, CDR2 SVGAGI. CDR3 size: 17 residues. The germline V and J ends were trimmed by 0 bases and 7 bases, with 21 bases remaining between them. The CDR3 DNA reads TGTGCCAGCAGTTACTCTTTTCGTGGGGGTCCAATGGCTGGCTACACCTTC. Protein sequence: CASSYSFRGGPMAGYTF.

The rearrangement uses TRBV5-5 and TRBJ1-5, with D tentatively TRBD1 (5 bases). V lost 1 base to trimming and J lost 7 bases, with 9 bases between them. The germline V gene encodes CDR1 SGHKS and CDR2 YYEKEE (reference sequence). This CDR3 contains 13 residues. The CDR3 here is CASSLTGTQPQHF. The CDR3 DNA sequence: TGTGCCAGCAGCTTGACAGGTACACAGCCCCAGCATTTT.

This chain links TRBV18 with TRBJ1-1; a possible D gene is TRBD1 (5 bases). The CDR3 is 14 residues long. V was clipped by 1 base and J by 5 bases, with 11 bases between them. The V gene's germline CDR1 is KGHSH and CDR2 LQKENI. The CDR3 DNA reads TGTGCCAGCTCACCACGGGAGGGACGGACTGAAGCTTTCTTT. Its translation: CASSPREGRTEAFF.

The table lists this clonotype with a few counts. This chain uses TRBV7-8 with TRBJ2-1, with a weak D call TRBD2 (6 bases). Trimming cost V 3 bases and J 0 bases, with 12 bases left between them. Germline-derived CDR1 and CDR2 are SGHVS and FQNEAQ. The CDR3 is 16 residues long. CDR3 nucleotide sequence: TGTGCCAGCAGCTTCTGGGACTCAGGCTCCTACAATGAGCAGTTCTTC. Its protein is CASSFWDSGSYNEQFF.

The chain joins TRBV6-1 to TRBJ2-3; 8 bases are a match to TRBD2. The CDR3 extends over 13 amino acids. The germline gives CDR1 MNHNS, CDR2 SASEGT. V dropped 11 bases and J dropped 5; count of bases not matched to a gene: 9. The CDR3 DNA follows: TGTGCCCTGGAGGGACTAGTTGTAGATACGCAGTATTTT. It is translated as CALEGLVVDTQYF.

V usage is TRBV30 and J usage is TRBJ1-2, with D possibly being TRBD1 (5 bases). V was shortened by 0 bases and J by 2 bases, with 13 bases between the two germline ends. The length of the CDR3 is 15 residues. The V gene's germline CDR1 is GTSNPN and CDR2 SVGIG (reference sequence). The DNA for the CDR3 is TGTGCCTGGAGTGTACTTCGACAGTACAACTATGGCTACACCTTC. Protein sequence: CAWSVLRQYNYGYTF.